This is a list of T cell receptor beta chains from one sample in a study of blood T cell repertoires in COVID-19. The table came from immunoSEQ multiplex PCR; TCRdb's copy has only in-frame clones and leaves some out. The sample contains over 75,000 clones, around 78% of which appear only once. Sequencing was performed on peripheral blood. All receptors come from a human donor in a cohort sampled during active COVID-19. CDR3s include the opening cysteine and the closing phenylalanine or tryptophan. D genes are given only for firm matches. Only part of the rows carry a size: once, few, many, or a class if the clone is expanded.

V: TRBV5-1; D: -; J: TRBJ1-6; size: -; DNA: TGCGCCAGCAGCTTGGCCGGGGGTTATTCACCCCTCCACTTT; CDR3: CASSLAGGYSPLHF
V: TRBV18; D: TRBD1; J: TRBJ1-1; size: once; DNA: TGTGCCAGCTCACCACCGGGACAGGTCGTCACTGAAGCTTTCTTT; CDR3: CASSPPGQVVTEAFF
V: TRBV4-1; D: TRBD1; J: TRBJ2-1; size: few; DNA: TGCGCCAGCAGCCCAGTCGGGACAGATGACAATGAGCAGTTCTTC; CDR3: CASSPVGTDDNEQFF
V: TRBV6-5; D: -; J: TRBJ1-1; size: -; DNA: TGTGCCAGCCTTAGGCCAGGGTCGGGGAACACTGAAGCTTTCTTT; CDR3: CASLRPGSGNTEAFF
V: TRBV18; D: TRBD2; J: TRBJ2-1; size: -; DNA: TGTGCCAGCTCACCAATCGAGCGGGAGGGCGGGCATGAGCAGTTCTTC; CDR3: CASSPIEREGGHEQFF
V: TRBV5-1; D: -; J: TRBJ1-1; size: -; DNA: TGCGCCAGCAGCTTAGGGGTGAACACTGAAGCTTTCTTT; CDR3: CASSLGVNTEAFF
V: TRBV11-2; D: TRBD2; J: TRBJ2-1; size: -; DNA: TGTGCCAGCAGCTTCATCCCCCTCCTGACTAGCGGCTACAATGAGCAGTTCTTC; CDR3: CASSFIPLLTSGYNEQFF
V: TRBV6-4; D: TRBD2; J: TRBJ2-1; size: -; DNA: TGTGCCAGCAGCCAGACGGGGGGGACTTACAATGAGCAGTTCTTC; CDR3: CASSQTGGTYNEQFF
V: TRBV7-9; D: -; J: TRBJ1-2; size: -; DNA: TGTGCCAGCAGCGTACTGGACAACTTCTATGGCTACACCTTC; CDR3: CASSVLDNFYGYTF
V: TRBV5-6; D: -; J: TRBJ1-2; size: -; DNA: TGTGCCAGCAGCCCGCCCGGGGGAGGCTATGGCTACACCTTC; CDR3: CASSPPGGGYGYTF
V: TRBV29-1; D: -; J: TRBJ2-5; size: few; DNA: TGCAGCGTTGAATCTTCTTACTTC; CDR3: CSVESSYF
V: TRBV5-8; D: -; J: TRBJ2-7; size: once; DNA: TGTGCCAGCAGCTTGCCGCTCGATGGGGACACCACCTACGAGCAGTACTTC; CDR3: CASSLPLDGDTTYEQYF
V: TRBV28; D: TRBD1; J: TRBJ1-2; size: -; DNA: TGTGCCAGCAGTTTGGCCCGGACAGGGGTGCTCTATGGCTACACCTTC; CDR3: CASSLARTGVLYGYTF
V: TRBV5-4; D: TRBD2; J: TRBJ2-1; size: -; DNA: TGTGCCAGCACCACCCCGGGGCTAGCGGAGTACAATGAGCAGTTCTTC; CDR3: CASTTPGLAEYNEQFF
V: TRBV6-2/TRBV6-3; D: TRBD2; J: TRBJ2-5; size: -; DNA: TGTGCCAGCAGTTACAGGGCGGGAGGGCCCAGAGAGACCCAGTACTTC; CDR3: CASSYRAGGPRETQYF
V: TRBV4-3; D: TRBD2; J: TRBJ2-1; size: -; DNA: TGCGCCAGCAGCCAAGAGCCGAGCGGGAGTAATGAGCAGTTCTTC; CDR3: CASSQEPSGSNEQFF
V: TRBV9; D: TRBD1; J: TRBJ2-2; size: -; DNA: TGTGCCAGCAGCCTCAAGGAGGGACAGGGGGCCTACACCGGGGAGCTGTTTTTT; CDR3: CASSLKEGQGAYTGELFF
V: TRBV25-1; D: -; J: TRBJ1-2; size: -; DNA: TGTGCCAGCAGTGTGGGGACGGGACTATCACGCACCTTC; CDR3: CASSVGTGLSRTF
V: TRBV5-1; D: TRBD1; J: TRBJ2-1; size: -; DNA: TGCGCCAGCAGCTTGCGGCAGGGGGTTTACAATGAGCAGTTCTTC; CDR3: CASSLRQGVYNEQFF
V: TRBV4-3; D: -; J: TRBJ1-1; size: once; DNA: TGCGCCAGCAGCCTCACCAGGGCCGAGAACACTGAAGCTTTCTTT; CDR3: CASSLTRAENTEAFF
V: TRBV5-4; D: -; J: TRBJ2-5; size: -; DNA: TGTGCCAGCAGCCTGACAGCTCAAGAGACCCAGTACTTC; CDR3: CASSLTAQETQYF
V: TRBV7-6; D: -; J: TRBJ2-1; size: many; DNA: TGTGCCAGCAGCCCAGGGATCTACAATGAGCAGTTCTTC; CDR3: CASSPGIYNEQFF
V: TRBV12-3/TRBV12-4; D: -; J: TRBJ2-7; size: -; DNA: TGTGCCAGCAGTTTTCGGGACGAGCAGTACTTC; CDR3: CASSFRDEQYF
V: TRBV19; D: -; J: TRBJ2-3; size: -; DNA: TGTGCCAGTAGGCCCCAGGAGGTCCTCTTGGATACGCAGTATTTT; CDR3: CASRPQEVLLDTQYF
V: TRBV6-2/TRBV6-3; D: -; J: TRBJ2-7; size: -; DNA: TGTGCCAGCAGTACAATTTTACGGGACTCCCCTTACGAGCAGTACTTC; CDR3: CASSTILRDSPYEQYF
V: TRBV27; D: -; J: TRBJ1-1; size: -; DNA: TGTGCCAGCAGCCTAAGACTAAAGGGACTGATGAACACTGAAGCTTTCTTT; CDR3: CASSLRLKGLMNTEAFF
V: TRBV9; D: -; J: TRBJ1-2; size: once; DNA: TGTGCCAGCAGTGAGAATACAGGGCTCGGGGGCTACACCTTC; CDR3: CASSENTGLGGYTF
V: TRBV19; D: -; J: TRBJ1-5; size: -; DNA: TGTGCCAGTAGTGCACAGGGTTACTGGGATCAGCCCCAGCATTTT; CDR3: CASSAQGYWDQPQHF
V: TRBV6-2/TRBV6-3; D: TRBD1; J: TRBJ1-2; size: -; DNA: TGTGCCAGCAGTTACGTGGACAGGTTCTATGGCTACACCTTC; CDR3: CASSYVDRFYGYTF
V: TRBV18; D: -; J: TRBJ1-1; size: -; DNA: TGTGCCAGCTCACCTGACAGCTACACTGAAGCTTTCTTT; CDR3: CASSPDSYTEAFF
V: TRBV4-1; D: -; J: TRBJ1-1; size: -; DNA: TGCGCCAGCAGCCTCCCTCGGGGAGGGGGGAACACTGAAGCTTTCTTT; CDR3: CASSLPRGGGNTEAFF
V: TRBV7-8; D: TRBD2; J: TRBJ2-7; size: -; DNA: TGTGCCAGCAGCTTGAGACTAGCATACGAGCAGTACTTC; CDR3: CASSLRLAYEQYF
V: TRBV7-9; D: -; J: TRBJ2-1; size: -; DNA: TGTGCCAGCAGCCCACACCGACTAGACACGACGAAGGAGCAGTTCTTC; CDR3: CASSPHRLDTTKEQFF
V: TRBV19; D: TRBD1; J: TRBJ2-1; size: -; DNA: TGTGCCAGTAGTAACCAACAGGGGGTCCGAAGCTCCTACAATGAGCAGTTCTTC; CDR3: CASSNQQGVRSSYNEQFF
V: TRBV19; D: -; J: TRBJ2-2; size: -; DNA: TGTGCCAGTAGTGAGACAGGGAACACCGGGGAGCTGTTTTTT; CDR3: CASSETGNTGELFF
V: TRBV7-2; D: -; J: TRBJ1-5; size: -; DNA: TGTGCCAGCAGCCTGACAGGCTATCAGCCCCAGCATTTT; CDR3: CASSLTGYQPQHF
V: TRBV2; D: TRBD1; J: TRBJ1-5; size: -; DNA: TGTGCCAGCAGCCAGGACAGGGGAAATCAGCCCCAGCATTTT; CDR3: CASSQDRGNQPQHF
V: TRBV6-4; D: TRBD2; J: TRBJ2-7; size: many; DNA: TGTGCCAGCAGTGTACTAGCGGGCGAAAGTTACGAGCAGTACTTC; CDR3: CASSVLAGESYEQYF
V: TRBV28; D: TRBD1; J: TRBJ2-7; size: -; DNA: TGTGCCAGCACAACGGGACAGGGGTACTCCTACGAGCAGTACTTC; CDR3: CASTTGQGYSYEQYF
V: TRBV29-1; D: -; J: TRBJ2-5; size: few; DNA: TGCAGCGTTGAAGATCGTGGAGGCGAGACCCAGTACTTC; CDR3: CSVEDRGGETQYF
V: TRBV6-6; D: TRBD1; J: TRBJ1-3; size: -; DNA: TGTGCCAGCAGTGACTCGGACAGGGGGAACACCATATATTTT; CDR3: CASSDSDRGNTIYF
V: TRBV5-1; D: -; J: TRBJ2-1; size: -; DNA: TGCGCCAGCAGCTTGGGCGGGGCGAAACTGTGGTTCTTC; CDR3: CASSLGGAKLWFF
V: TRBV27; D: -; J: TRBJ2-6; size: -; DNA: TGTGCCAGCAGTTTAAACCCACTAAGCTCTGGGGCCAACGTCCTGACTTTC; CDR3: CASSLNPLSSGANVLTF
V: TRBV27; D: -; J: TRBJ1-1; size: -; DNA: TGTGCCAGCAAGAATAGCCTCAACACTGAAGCTTTCTTT; CDR3: CASKNSLNTEAFF
V: TRBV5-6; D: -; J: TRBJ2-5; size: -; DNA: TGTGCCAGCAGCGTCAGGGAGACCCAGTACTTC; CDR3: CASSVRETQYF
V: TRBV18; D: TRBD1; J: TRBJ1-2; size: few; DNA: TGTGCCAGCTCAGGACAGGGGGAGTATGGCTACACCTTC; CDR3: CASSGQGEYGYTF
V: TRBV7-8; D: -; J: TRBJ1-2; size: -; DNA: TGTGCCAGCAGCCCGGATACAGGGATCTGGGGCTACACCTTC; CDR3: CASSPDTGIWGYTF
V: TRBV5-1; D: TRBD1; J: TRBJ1-3; size: -; DNA: TGCGCCAGCAGCAACCGGGACAGGGCCAGTGGAAACACCATATATTTT; CDR3: CASSNRDRASGNTIYF
V: TRBV5-1; D: -; J: TRBJ2-7; size: -; DNA: TGCGCCAGCAGCACCGAAAGCGGACGGCCGACCTACGAGCAGTACTTC; CDR3: CASSTESGRPTYEQYF
V: TRBV28; D: TRBD2; J: TRBJ2-2; size: -; DNA: TGTGCCAGCAGTCAACCAACTAGCGGCATGAACACCGGGGAGCTGTTTTTT; CDR3: CASSQPTSGMNTGELFF
V: TRBV7-3; D: -; J: TRBJ2-7; size: -; DNA: TGTGCCAGCAGCTTCCAAGGACAGATCTACGAGCAGTACTTC; CDR3: CASSFQGQIYEQYF
V: TRBV28; D: -; J: TRBJ1-5; size: -; DNA: TGTGCCAGCAGTTTGTTGTTTGGAGCCCAGCATTTT; CDR3: CASSLLFGAQHF